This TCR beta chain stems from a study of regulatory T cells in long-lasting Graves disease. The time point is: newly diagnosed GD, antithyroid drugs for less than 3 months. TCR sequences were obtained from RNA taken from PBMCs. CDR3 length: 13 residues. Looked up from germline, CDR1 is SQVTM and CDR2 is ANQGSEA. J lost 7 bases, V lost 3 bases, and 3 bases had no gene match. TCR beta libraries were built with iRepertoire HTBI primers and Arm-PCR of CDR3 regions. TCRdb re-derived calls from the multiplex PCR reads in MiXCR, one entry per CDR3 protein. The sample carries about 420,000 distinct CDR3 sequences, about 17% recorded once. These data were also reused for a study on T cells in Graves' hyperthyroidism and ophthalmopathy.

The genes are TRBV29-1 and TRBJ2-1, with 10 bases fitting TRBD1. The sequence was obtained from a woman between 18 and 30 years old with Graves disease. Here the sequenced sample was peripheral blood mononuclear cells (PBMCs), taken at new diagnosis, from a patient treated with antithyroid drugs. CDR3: CSVDGTGENEQFF. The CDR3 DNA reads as TGCAGCGTTGATGGGACAGGGGAGAATGAGCAGTTCTTC.